This entry describes one T cell receptor beta chain. There is no known antigen for this receptor. There are no base qualities to consult, and no much larger clone falls within one base. Patients with a history of autoimmune disease or receiving systemic immunosuppression were excluded from the trial. Peripheral blood for TCR sequencing was drawn from every dose cohort at baseline, at cycle 4 day 1 and at cycle 7 day 1. The samples were drawn from a first-in-human, open-label, multicenter phase I dose-escalation trial of ivuxolimab. Adults with locally advanced or metastatic head and neck squamous cell, hepatocellular, melanoma or renal cell carcinoma were enrolled in the trial. Before TCR sequencing, CD4+ and CD8+ T cells were separately sorted from peripheral blood. The data originate from a study of OX40 agonist ivuxolimab in advanced cancers. For the study in its entirety: Ivuxolimab was an agonistic, fully human IgG2 monoclonal antibody directed against OX40 (CD134), a costimulatory receptor. Intravenous ivuxolimab was administered to patients every 2 weeks at six dose levels: 0.01, 0.1, 0.3, 1.5, 3 and 10 mg/kg. Of the approximately 54 dose-escalation patients, hepatocellular carcinoma was present in about 20, melanoma in approximately 15, renal cell carcinoma in 9 and head and neck cancer in 9. The dose-escalation cohort was about 83% male with a mean age of roughly 62 years, ranging from roughly 20 to 80. Patients were allowed to have had prior anti-PD-1, anti-PD-L1 or anti-CTLA-4 therapy, and less than 45% of the dose-escalation patients had previously received checkpoint inhibitors. Partial responses were achieved by three dose-escalation patients, of whom one had hepatocellular carcinoma and two had cutaneous melanoma. The point of sequencing TCRbeta in the periphery was to test whether ivuxolimab changed TCR sequence diversity and drove clonal T-cell expansion. The paper describes the monotherapy dose-escalation part (N of about 47 patients) of the phase I trial of ivuxolimab.

For sequencing of the TCRbeta CDR3 region, genomic DNA was extracted from the sorted cells. TCRbeta CDR3 regions were sequenced using the immunoSEQ Assay. TCRdb mirrors the immuneACCESS table, restricted to in-frame sequences. Some clones are absent from its copies; in checked studies, under half trace to an unresolved V gene, and the reason for the others is unknown. In this sample the table shows 30,000 to 35,000 clones, roughly 85% of which occur a single time. The biggest ten clones account for 20% to 25% of the sample. The germline V gene encodes CDR1 SEHNR and CDR2 FQNEAQ (reference sequence). Taken from cysteine to phenylalanine, the CDR3 has 14 residues. The DNA shown is the 42-base CDR3, in frame from base 1. V is reduced by 4 bases and J by 3 bases, leaving a spacing of 12 bases between them. Summary of the overall study and its limitations: Low levels of normalized T-cell clonal expansion were also seen in some patients who did not respond. Partial responders in the 0.1-3.0 mg/kg groups had among the lowest normalized peripheral clonal expansion, especially among CD8+ T cells. After ivuxolimab, CD8+ T cells had more expanded clones than CD4+ T cells on average. At doses of 0.1 to 3.0 mg/kg, clonal expansion of both CD4+ and CD8+ blood T cells was observed from baseline to week 6. The antigen specificity of the clonally expanded peripheral T cells was not determined.

The V gene is TRBV7-9 and the J gene is TRBJ2-5; tentative D gene TRBD1, with 6 bases matching. The receptor comes from an adult with an advanced solid tumor such as melanoma, head and neck, liver or kidney cancer. The specimen was CD4+ or CD8+ T cells sorted from blood, collected in a trial of the OX40 agonist ivuxolimab. The CDR3 loop reads CASSSVRDKETQYF. Here is the DNA: TGTGCCAGCAGCTCCGTCCGGGACAAAGAGACCCAGTACTTC.